Listed below are T cell receptor beta chains from one sample, sequenced in a study of lymphopenia after photon versus proton radiotherapy. Clones were read by immunoSEQ multiplex PCR, and TCRdb kept only the in-frame ones, dropping some. The repertoire holds around 23,000 clones, with roughly 86% as singletons. The sample in question was peripheral blood, obtained from a patient treated with photon-based radiotherapy. Source of these receptors: a man aged 50 to 59 with gastric cancer. The CDR3 runs from the conserved cysteine through the conserved F or W. D genes are given only for firm matches. Clone sizes are given selectively: once, few, many, or a class where the clone is expanded.

v_call	cdr3_length	clone_size	d_call	j_call	cdr3_aa	cdr3_nt
TRBV30	16	NA	TRBD1	TRBJ1-3	CAWKKGPTGGGNTIYF	TGTGCCTGGAAGAAAGGGCCTACAGGGGGCGGAAACACCATATATTTT
TRBV9	13	NA	NA	TRBJ2-3	CASSVSGTDTQYF	TGTGCCAGCAGCGTATCTGGCACAGATACGCAGTATTTT
TRBV15	15	few	NA	TRBJ2-1	CATSPVLGGYNEQFF	TGTGCCACCAGCCCCGTGTTGGGCGGGTACAATGAGCAGTTCTTC
TRBV10-2	15	few	TRBD1	TRBJ2-2	CASSRKLQGAGELFF	TGCGCCAGCAGCCGAAAACTCCAGGGGGCCGGGGAGCTGTTTTTT
TRBV9	13	NA	NA	TRBJ2-1	CASSVESYNEQFF	TGTGCCAGCAGCGTAGAGTCTTACAATGAGCAGTTCTTC
TRBV5-1	15	few	NA	TRBJ1-3	CASSLGGKTGNTIYF	TGCGCCAGCAGTCTCGGAGGAAAGACTGGAAACACCATATATTTT
TRBV19	15	NA	NA	TRBJ1-3	CASSRDRTSGNTIYF	TGTGCCAGTAGCCGTGACAGGACCTCTGGAAACACCATATATTTT
TRBV5-1	15	NA	NA	TRBJ1-5	CASSDGVYSNQPQHF	TGCGCCAGCAGCGACGGGGTTTATAGCAATCAGCCCCAGCATTTT
TRBV2	15	NA	NA	TRBJ1-1	CAASQTGRGNTEAFF	TGTGCCGCCTCCCAAACGGGACGGGGGAACACTGAAGCTTTCTTT
TRBV5-8	18	NA	NA	TRBJ2-3	CASSLDSGTPMKKDTQYF	TGTGCCAGCAGCTTAGACAGCGGGACACCGATGAAGAAGGATACGCAGTATTTT
TRBV5-1	14	NA	NA	TRBJ1-2	CASSLGTSTGGYTF	TGCGCCAGCAGCTTAGGTACGTCGACGGGCGGCTACACCTTC
TRBV7-8	12	NA	TRBD1	TRBJ2-1	CASSRDSNEQFF	TGTGCCAGCAGCCGGGACAGCAATGAGCAGTTCTTC
TRBV7-2	12	NA	TRBD2	TRBJ2-5	CASSRAGQTQYF	TGTGCCAGCAGCCGAGCGGGGCAGACCCAGTACTTC
TRBV21-1	14	NA	NA	TRBJ2-1	CALNDRSSYNEQFF	TGTGCCTTAAACGACAGGAGCTCCTACAATGAGCAGTTCTTC
TRBV7-2	14	NA	TRBD2	TRBJ2-2	CASSLGLFTGELFF	TGTGCCAGCAGTTTGGGACTATTCACCGGGGAGCTGTTTTTT
TRBV6-1	13	NA	TRBD2	TRBJ2-5	CASSGSGEETQYF	TGTGCCAGCAGTGGGAGCGGGGAAGAGACCCAGTACTTC
TRBV6-1	14	few	NA	TRBJ1-4	CASSESIRSEKLFF	TGTGCCAGCAGTGAGTCCATCAGGTCTGAAAAACTGTTTTTT
TRBV30	15	few	NA	TRBJ1-5	CAWSVPGRRNQPQHF	TGTGCCTGGAGTGTACCGGGGAGGCGAAATCAGCCCCAGCATTTT
TRBV12-2	14	NA	NA	TRBJ1-1	CASRLDAGNTEAFF	TGTGCAAGTCGCTTAGATGCAGGGAACACTGAAGCTTTCTTT
TRBV10-3	12	NA	NA	TRBJ1-1	CAISPMNTEAFF	TGTGCCATCAGCCCCATGAACACTGAAGCTTTCTTT
TRBV7-2	14	NA	NA	TRBJ2-3	CASVAPRRWDTQYF	TGTGCCAGCGTCGCTCCCCGCAGGTGGGATACGCAGTATTTT
TRBV7-6	11	NA	NA	TRBJ2-2	CASSLAGELFF	TGTGCCAGCAGCCTGGCCGGGGAGCTGTTTTTT
TRBV11-2	13	NA	NA	TRBJ2-3	CASSPGNTDTQYF	TGTGCCAGCAGCCCTGGAAACACAGATACGCAGTATTTT
TRBV15	17	NA	TRBD1	TRBJ2-1	CATSRLGPGTGSNEQFF	TGTGCCACCAGCAGATTGGGGCCCGGGACAGGGTCCAATGAGCAGTTCTTC
TRBV19	15	NA	TRBD2	TRBJ2-3	CASSIVGGMVDTQYF	TGTGCCAGTAGTATTGTGGGGGGGATGGTAGATACGCAGTATTTT
TRBV12-5	15	NA	TRBD1	TRBJ1-1	CASGSPRQGLIEAFF	TGTGCTAGTGGTTCCCCCCGACAGGGTTTAATTGAAGCTTTCTTT
TRBV11-3	13	once	NA	TRBJ1-1	CASSLGQNTEAFF	TGTGCCAGCAGCTTAGGGCAGAACACTGAAGCTTTCTTT
TRBV7-3	12	NA	NA	TRBJ2-3	CASTPGTDTQYF	TGTGCCAGCACCCCTGGGACAGATACGCAGTATTTT
TRBV7-3	15	NA	TRBD2	TRBJ2-5	CASSLSGGPSETQYF	TGTGCCAGCAGCCTTAGCGGGGGGCCCTCAGAGACCCAGTACTTC
TRBV12-5	16	NA	TRBD2	TRBJ2-7	CASALILAGGNNEQYF	TGTGCTAGTGCCCTGATCCTAGCGGGGGGTAACAACGAGCAGTACTTC
TRBV7-2	15	NA	NA	TRBJ1-2	CASSPGTETFYGYTF	TGTGCCAGCAGCCCCGGGACCGAGACCTTCTATGGCTACACCTTC
TRBV10-1	15	once	NA	TRBJ2-7	CASSVGNPDFYEQYF	TGCGCCAGCAGTGTAGGGAACCCGGATTTCTACGAGCAGTACTTC
TRBV5-4	16	NA	TRBD2	TRBJ2-3	CASSLGTSGFRDTQYF	TGTGCCAGCAGCTTGGGGACTAGCGGTTTTCGGGATACGCAGTATTTT
TRBV4-1	15	NA	TRBD1	TRBJ1-1	CASSRGEGAVTEAFF	TGCGCCAGCAGCCGCGGGGAGGGGGCGGTGACTGAAGCTTTCTTT
TRBV30	12	NA	NA	TRBJ2-3	CAWSPFGDTQYF	TGTGCCTGGAGTCCCTTTGGAGATACGCAGTATTTT
TRBV19	14	NA	TRBD1	TRBJ2-7	CASSKLTGVSEQYF	TGTGCCAGTAGTAAATTAACAGGGGTTTCGGAGCAGTACTTC
TRBV19	16	NA	TRBD2	TRBJ2-1	CASSDPTDYGGVRQFF	TGTGCCAGTAGTGACCCCACAGACTATGGGGGGGTTCGGCAGTTCTTC
TRBV10-2	14	NA	NA	TRBJ1-1	CASSPLDRNTEAFF	TGCGCCAGCAGTCCACTCGACAGGAACACTGAAGCTTTCTTT
TRBV7-7	17	NA	TRBD1	TRBJ2-1	CASSLGQGATRGNEQFF	TGTGCCAGCAGCTTGGGGCAGGGGGCCACTCGGGGCAATGAGCAGTTCTTC
TRBV7-8	15	NA	NA	TRBJ2-7	CASSQWSSREYEQYF	TGTGCCAGCAGCCAATGGTCGTCCCGGGAGTACGAGCAGTACTTC
TRBV5-6	15	NA	TRBD1	TRBJ1-2	CASSLGQEGNYGYTF	TGTGCCAGCAGCCTCGGACAGGAGGGGAACTATGGCTACACCTTC
TRBV18	11	NA	NA	TRBJ2-7	CASSDGREQYF	TGTGCCAGCTCCGACGGGCGCGAGCAGTACTTC
TRBV11-2	13	NA	NA	TRBJ2-1	CASSFLRGNEQFF	TGTGCCAGCAGCTTCTTACGTGGTAATGAGCAGTTCTTC
TRBV18	14	NA	NA	TRBJ1-3	CASSPKVSGNIIYF	TGTGCCAGCTCACCAAAGGTTTCTGGAAACATCATATATTTT
TRBV30	14	NA	TRBD2	TRBJ2-1	CAWTIAGGLNEQFF	TGTGCCTGGACCATAGCGGGGGGGCTCAATGAGCAGTTCTTC
TRBV6-4	13	medium-sized	NA	TRBJ2-5	CASSEREQETQYF	TGTGCCAGCAGTGAAAGGGAACAAGAGACCCAGTACTTC
TRBV27	17	NA	NA	TRBJ2-6	CASSLRGSRSGANVLTF	TGTGCCAGCAGTTTACGGGGGAGTCGCTCTGGGGCCAACGTCCTGACTTTC
TRBV11-2	13	NA	NA	TRBJ1-2	CASSLVQNYGYTF	TGTGCCAGCAGCTTAGTACAGAACTATGGCTACACCTTC
TRBV18	14	once	NA	TRBJ2-5	CASSPSGLGETQYF	TGTGCCAGCTCACCATCCGGACTTGGGGAGACCCAGTACTTC
TRBV10-3	14	once	TRBD1	TRBJ2-1	CAISSGQVLAEQFF	TGTGCCATCAGTTCCGGACAGGTCCTAGCCGAGCAGTTCTTC
TRBV6-4	17	few	TRBD2	TRBJ2-1	CASSDSSGGASVNEQFF	TGTGCCAGCAGTGACTCTAGCGGGGGGGCCTCTGTAAATGAGCAGTTCTTC
TRBV5-1	16	NA	NA	TRBJ2-6	CASSLVAEAGANVLTF	TGCGCCAGCAGCTTAGTCGCCGAGGCGGGGGCCAACGTCCTGACTTTC
TRBV6-6	15	NA	NA	TRBJ1-2	CASSYGGERSDGYTF	TGTGCCAGCAGTTACGGGGGGGAACGTTCTGATGGCTACACCTTC
TRBV7-9	15	NA	NA	TRBJ2-5	CASSLFYRVGETQYF	TGTGCCAGCAGCTTATTCTACAGGGTTGGAGAGACCCAGTACTTC
TRBV5-1	13	NA	NA	TRBJ1-2	CASSGTRLYGYTF	TGCGCCAGCAGCGGGACCCGTCTTTATGGCTACACCTTC
TRBV25-1	16	NA	NA	TRBJ2-2	CASTRDSSYTTGELFF	TGTGCCAGCACCCGCGACAGTAGCTATACCACCGGGGAGCTGTTTTTT